A selection of T cell receptor beta chains follows, all from one sample in a study of regulatory dendritic cells for organ transplantation. Produced via immunoSEQ multiplex PCR; TCRdb's table is partial and in-frame only. Here the sample spans approximately 9,300 clones, 65% being singletons. No antigen is known for these receptors. The sequenced sample consisted of naive CD4+ T cells from blood cultured with dendritic cells. The origin of the receptors is a human donor in good health. CDR3s include the opening cysteine and the closing phenylalanine or tryptophan.

TRBJ2-7 | TRBV30 | CAADTGWVEQYF
TRBJ2-1 | TRBV19 | CASSIYRDRGSNEQFF
TRBJ1-4 | TRBV6-5 | CASRRRFNEKLFF
TRBJ2-3 | TRBV2 | CASSYELSTDTQYF
TRBJ1-1 | TRBV5-8 | CASSTTGIRNTEAFF
TRBJ2-3 | TRBV5-1 | CASKSQGTVDTQYF
TRBJ1-2 | TRBV11-2 | CASSLLIGYTF
TRBJ1-5 | TRBV6-1 | CASSVAGGGQPQHF
TRBJ1-4 | TRBV2 | CASSRTGTTNEKLFF
TRBJ2-3 | TRBV5-1 | CASSSSVRRDTQYF